This TCR beta chain was obtained from a study of T cells in Graves' hyperthyroidism and ophthalmopathy. The sample holds many counts of this clonotype. Germline CDR1 is MNHEY and CDR2 is SMNVEV (reference sequence). CDR3 size: 14 residues. V lost 5 bases, J lost 5 bases, and 16 bases lay in between. Stability of Graves' hyperthyroidism was defined as absent ophthalmopathy progression within 18 months. Amplification of TCR beta CDR3 regions used RNA as the template. With the HTBI primer set, the TCR CDR3 went through a first round of RT-PCR. TCRdb analysed the multiplex PCR reads with MiXCR anew, one entry per CDR3 protein. The data contain some 700,000 distinct CDR3 sequences, roughly 17% of them singletons.

The V and J genes are TRBV27 and TRBJ2-7, with D possibly called TRBD1 or TRBD2 (5 bases each). Sequencing input: blood. The clonotype comes from a man in his fifties or sixties with Graves' hyperthyroidism. CDR3 in DNA: TGTGCCAGCAGTGAGGAAGGGACCCCCCACGAGCAGTACTTC. Its protein product is CASSEEGTPHEQYF.